This T cell receptor beta chain was identified during a study of beta chain features in type 1 diabetes. In regard to this clone: Antigen unknown.

Expressed TCRB transcripts were sequenced because the isolated RNA had all been reverse transcribed beforehand. Reads from naive, central memory and regulatory T cell samples averaged about 3.3 million. Libraries were prepared by immunoSEQ multiplex PCR; TCRdb keeps only in-frame clonotypes and omits some of them. The data contain around 170,000 clones, roughly 9% of them singletons. V shed 8 bases and J 1 base; nucleotides not matched to a gene: 12. Germline V gene sequence: CDR1 SNHLY, CDR2 FYNNEI. CDR3 length equals 16 residues. Central memory, naive, regulatory and stem cell-like memory CD4+ cells were sorted by CD45RO/CCR7/CD25/CD127/CD95/CD27. Study-level results: Unsettled here was the matter of whether HLA type influences TCRB rearrangement. Amplification by PCR could prefer shorter templates, with the same effect in patients and controls. Among patients with Type 1 diabetes, TCRB CDR3s were moderately but significantly shorter in every one of the four CD4+ subsets.

This TCR was recovered from a woman aged 25 to 39 with type 1 diabetes. This chain connects TRBV2 to TRBJ2-5, with 8 bases identical to TRBD2. Sequencing used central memory CD4+ T cells from blood. The chain's CDR3 is CASSKLASGLQETQYF. CDR3 DNA: TGTGCCAGCTCGAAGCTGGCTAGCGGGCTCCAAGAGACCCAGTACTTC.